This entry lists 10 T cell receptor beta chains sequenced from one sample in a study of blood T cell repertoires in COVID-19. Some clones are missing from TCRdb's copy, which holds only in-frame ones; the method was immunoSEQ multiplex PCR. Of more than 200,000 clones listed, 80% to 90% are singletons. Sequenced material: peripheral blood. The receptor source for this set is a woman aged 45-60 years with acute or convalescent COVID-19.

This chain connects TRBV11-2 to TRBJ1-3; TRBD1 might be the D (5 bases). Germline V gene sequence: CDR1 SGHAT, CDR2 FQNNGV. The CDR3 length is 16 residues. Trimming left V 4 bases short and J 0 bases short, with 13 bases between. The CDR3 DNA follows: TGTGCCAGCAGCTCGAACAGGACTACCTCTGGAAACACCATATATTTT. This translates into CASSSNRTTSGNTIYF.

This chain uses TRBV3-1 (or the pseudogene TRBV3-2) with TRBJ1-1; 8 bases align to TRBD1. The CDR3 has 15 amino acids. V lost 3 bases, J lost 11 bases, and 14 bases stayed unmatched. From germline, CDR1 is LGHDT and CDR2 YNNKEL (reference sequence). CDR3 DNA: TGTGCCAGCAGCCAGTCCGGGACAGGTGGGGCTGGCGCTTTCTTT. This translates into CASSQSGTGGAGAFF.

This chain uses TRBV30 with TRBJ1-1; D gene ambiguous. This CDR3 region has 13 residues. V was clipped by 3 bases and J by 0 bases, with 8 bases between them. The germline V gene has CDR1 GTSNPN and CDR2 SVGIG (reference sequence). CDR3 in amino acids: CAWRTFMNTEAFF. The DNA of the CDR3 is TGTGCCTGGAGGACTTTCATGAACACTGAAGCTTTCTTT.

CDR3 sequence (DNA): TGTGCCAGTAGTATAGTGTTCGGGTCCTACGAGCAGTACTTC. Translating it yields CASSIVFGSYEQYF. The chain employs TRBV19 and TRBJ2-7, with D unresolved. V was cut by 1 base and J by 1 base, with 8 bases left in between. This CDR3 is 14 amino acids long. Germline CDR1 and CDR2: LNHDA and SQIVND (reference sequence).

This clone was picked up one time. Other DNA sequences in the same sample also yield this CDR3. The chain has TRBV3-1 (or the pseudogene TRBV3-2) and TRBJ2-7; D unclear. Trimming shortened V by 1 base and J by 3 bases, and 4 bases separated the two germline ends. The CDR3 loop spans 12 amino acids. The germline V gene has CDR1 LGHDT and CDR2 YNNKEL (reference sequence). In nucleotides, the CDR3 is TGTGCCAGCAGCCAAGTTATCTACGAGCAGTACTTC. Encoded protein: CASSQVIYEQYF.

This rearrangement joins TRBV19 to TRBJ1-5; D is ambiguous. Between the trimmed V and J ends, which lost 6 bases and 0 bases, there was a span of 18 bases. The CDR3 consists of 17 residues. Germline loops: CDR1 LNHDA, CDR2 SQIVND (reference sequence). In nucleotides, the CDR3 is TGTGCCAGTAGGAAAGAACCGGGGTCTTATAGCAATCAGCCCCAGCATTTT. It specifies CASRKEPGSYSNQPQHF. Drawing the rest from reference TRBV19 and TRBJ1-5, the complete variable domain is DGGITQSPKYLFRKEGQNVTLSCEQNLNHDAMYWYRQDPGQGLRLIYYSQIVNDFQKGDIAEGYSVSREKKESFPLTVTSAQKNPTAFYLCASRKEPGSYSNQPQHFGDGTRLSIL.

The chain joins TRBV3-1 (or the pseudogene TRBV3-2) to TRBJ2-7, with 8 bases aligning to TRBD1. The junction had 18 bases not matched to a gene; V was cut back by 4 bases and J by 7 bases. Germline values: CDR1 LGHDT, CDR2 YNNKEL (reference sequence). The CDR3 covers 17 residues. The CDR3 loop is CASSRNLPWAYRGEQYF. As DNA, the CDR3 is TGTGCCAGCAGCCGAAACTTACCGTGGGCCTACAGGGGGGAGCAGTACTTC.

This clone has just a few counts. This chain joins TRBV11-2 and TRBJ2-7; weak D call: TRBD1 (5 bases). Germline V gene lookup returns CDR1 SGHAT and CDR2 FQNNGV. CDR3 size: 15 residues. Trimming took off 5 bases at V and 0 bases at J, with 14 bases between the two ends. CDR3 DNA sequence: TGTGCCAGCAGCCCGATTTACAGGTCCTCCTACGAGCAGTACTTC. Translation: CASSPIYRSSYEQYF.

The chain recombines TRBV5-1 with TRBJ2-7; TRBD2 aligns across 9 bases. The CDR3 consists of 14 residues. V trimming: 4 bases; J trimming: 6 bases; junction bases outside the gene matches: 8. The germline V gene encodes CDR1 SGHRS and CDR2 YFSETQ. CDR3 DNA sequence: TGCGCCAGCAGCCTCCGTATAGCGGGAGCCGAGCAGTACTTC. This translates into CASSLRIAGAEQYF.

This clone was observed once. V and J are TRBV7-9 and TRBJ1-1, with TRBD1 identical over 7 bases. The J segment lost 10 bases and the V segment lost 5 bases, leaving 4 bases of the junction unmatched. Germline CDR1 SEHNR, CDR2 FQNEAQ (reference sequence). CDR3 size: 11 residues. The CDR3 sequence is CASSPTGLAFF. The DNA of the CDR3 is TGTGCCAGCAGCCCGACAGGGTTAGCTTTCTTT.